Sequencing of this T cell receptor (beta chain) was carried out in a study of regulatory T cells in long-lasting Graves disease. V lost 3 bases and J lost 5; bases outside the gene matches: 8. Germline V gene data show CDR1 as SGHNT and CDR2 as YYREEE (reference sequence). The CDR3 is 16 amino acids. Broader study findings: Reduced TCR diversity was observed in persistent Graves' patients versus newly diagnosed patients.

The time point is: newly diagnosed GD, antithyroid drugs for less than 3 months. Following extraction of RNA from PBMCs, that RNA was used to make the TCR library. Of note for this clonotype: The antigen remains undetermined.

CDR3-region Arm-PCR and iRepertoire HTBI primers produced the TCR beta libraries. TCRdb used MiXCR to reprocess the multiplex PCR reads, holding one entry per CDR3 protein. The sample includes about 620,000 distinct CDR3 sequences, 15% to 20% seen only once; the top ten take under 20%. The data were also submitted as part of a second study, on T cells in Graves' hyperthyroidism and ophthalmopathy. That work adds: Newly diagnosed patients aged 18 to 65 had hyperthyroidism of under 2 months' duration. TCR CDR3 underwent first-round RT-PCR with the HTBI primer set.

Sequencing was performed on peripheral blood mononuclear cells (PBMCs), taken at new diagnosis, from a patient treated with antithyroid drugs. The receptor's source is a woman in her 30s with Graves disease. This chain joins TRBV5-4 and TRBJ2-3; 11 bases agree with TRBD2. CDR3 loop: CASSWGTSGNGDTQYF. The CDR3, as DNA: TGTGCCAGCAGCTGGGGGACTAGCGGAAACGGAGATACGCAGTATTTT.